This T cell receptor beta chain was documented in a study of CD8+ T cells in alopecia areata. As for this clone: Its antigen remains unknown.

Isolated RNA was reverse transcribed into cDNA used as the sequencing template. Libraries were prepared by immunoSEQ multiplex PCR; TCRdb keeps only in-frame clonotypes and omits some of them. The sample yields around 190,000 clones, 45% to 75% seen once. Study-wide results and limits: Many expanded lesional clones persisted during tofacitinib (in both scalp and blood).

The V and J ends lost 0 bases and 6 bases respectively, with 10 bases between them. Germline values: CDR1 SGDLS, CDR2 YYNGEE. The CDR3 extends over 14 amino acids. This sample's treatment: oral pan-JAK inhibitor, 5-10 mg twice daily. The chain uses TRBV9 and TRBJ2-4, with D hard to call. The sequence was collected from a human donor with alopecia areata. The sequenced sample was CD4+ T cells sorted from blood, obtained at week 4, from a patient treated with tofacitinib. This CDR3 is CASSVGFSGNIQYF. The DNA for the CDR3 is TGTGCCAGCAGCGTAGGGTTTTCTGGAAACATTCAGTACTTC. The full variable domain, rest sourced from reference TRBV9 and TRBJ2-4, is DSGVTQTPKHLITATGQRVTLRCSPRSGDLSVYWYQQSLDQGLQFLIQYYNGEERAKGNILERFSAQQFPDLHSELNLSSLELGDSALYFCASSVGFSGNIQYFGAGTRLSVL.